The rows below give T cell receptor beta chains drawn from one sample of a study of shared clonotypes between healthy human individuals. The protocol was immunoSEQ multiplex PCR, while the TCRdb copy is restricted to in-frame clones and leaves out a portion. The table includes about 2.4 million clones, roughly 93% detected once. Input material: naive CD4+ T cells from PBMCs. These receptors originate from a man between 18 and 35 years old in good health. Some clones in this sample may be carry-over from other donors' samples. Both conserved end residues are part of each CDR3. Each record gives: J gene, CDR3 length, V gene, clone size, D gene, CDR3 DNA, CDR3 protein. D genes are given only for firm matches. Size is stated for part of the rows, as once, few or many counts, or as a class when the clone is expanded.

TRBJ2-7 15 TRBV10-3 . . TGTGCCATCAGTGGCCCCAGCGCGCCCGGAGACGAGCAGTACTTC CAISGPSAPGDEQYF
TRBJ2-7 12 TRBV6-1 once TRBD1 TGTGCCAGCAGAGGGGGACAGGGGTCCGTCCTCTTC CASRGGQGSVLF
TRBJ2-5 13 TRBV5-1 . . TGCGCCAGCAGCTTGGGGTCAGAAGAGACCCAGTACTTC CASSLGSEETQYF
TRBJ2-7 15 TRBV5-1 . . TGCGCCAGCAAGCTAGCGTACAGAAACTCCTACGAGCAGTACTTC CASKLAYRNSYEQYF
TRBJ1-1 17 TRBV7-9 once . TGTGCCAGCAGCTTGACCCTTCGGACAAGCATGAACACTGAAGCTTTCTTT CASSLTLRTSMNTEAFF
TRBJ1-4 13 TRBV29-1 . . TGCAGCGCCGCCTTCACGGCTAATGAAAAACTGTTTTTT CSAAFTANEKLFF
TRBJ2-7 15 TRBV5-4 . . TGTGCCAGCAGCTTGGGGGGGGCTGATACCTACGAGCAGTACTTC CASSLGGADTYEQYF
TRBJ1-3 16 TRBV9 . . TGTGCCAGCAGCGTAGCATGGCAGGGCGGAGGAAACACCATATATTTT CASSVAWQGGGNTIYF
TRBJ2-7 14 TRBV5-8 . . TGTGCCAGCAGCTTGGAGCTGTTCTCCTACGAGCAGTACTTC CASSLELFSYEQYF
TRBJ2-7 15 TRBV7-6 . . TGTGCCAGCAGCTTAGGGGCAGGGGGGGTCTACGAGCAGTACTTC CASSLGAGGVYEQYF
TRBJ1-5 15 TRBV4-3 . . TGCGCCAGCAGCCAAGAGACAGGAGAAAATCAGCCCCAGCATTTT CASSQETGENQPQHF
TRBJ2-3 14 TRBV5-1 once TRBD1 TGCGCCAGCAGCACGCTAGGGGGCGCAGATACGCAGTATTTT CASSTLGGADTQYF
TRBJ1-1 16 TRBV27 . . TGTGCCAGCAGTTTCTCACCCCCCCGGAGGAACACTGAAGCTTTCTTT CASSFSPPRRNTEAFF
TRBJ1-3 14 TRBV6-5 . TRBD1 TGTGCCAGCGGGACAGGGGTCTCTGGAAACACCATATATTTT CASGTGVSGNTIYF
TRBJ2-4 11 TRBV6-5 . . TGTGCCAGCAGGACCCAGGGACTTGAGTACTTC CASRTQGLEYF
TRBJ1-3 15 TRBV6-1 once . TGTGCCAGCAAGGCGGGACAAGTCTCTGGAAACACCATATATTTT CASKAGQVSGNTIYF
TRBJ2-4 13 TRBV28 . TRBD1 TGTGCCAGCACAGGGGGATTCAAAAACATTCAGTACTTC CASTGGFKNIQYF
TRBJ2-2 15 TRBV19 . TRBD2 TGTGCCAGTAGTATAGCGGGAGGGCCAACCGGGGAGCTGTTTTTT CASSIAGGPTGELFF
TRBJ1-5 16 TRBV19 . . TGTGCCAGTAGCCGGCCTCTGGCTCATAGCAATCAGCCCCAGCATTTT CASSRPLAHSNQPQHF
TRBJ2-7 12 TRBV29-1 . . TGCAGCGTTGAACTGGAGGTGGGCGAGCAGTACTTC CSVELEVGEQYF
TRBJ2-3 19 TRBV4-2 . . TGTGCCAGCAGCCGATACGTAGTTCGTGGAGAGATGGTTGCAGATACGCAGTATTTT CASSRYVVRGEMVADTQYF
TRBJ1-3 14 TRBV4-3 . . TGCGCCAGCAGCCAACTAGCGCCCGGAAACACCATATATTTT CASSQLAPGNTIYF
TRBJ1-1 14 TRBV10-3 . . TGTGCCATCAGTGAGGGAGAGGGTAACACTGAAGCTTTCTTT CAISEGEGNTEAFF
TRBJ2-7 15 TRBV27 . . TGTGCCAGCAGCCCGGGTGGGAGTTTATTCTACGAGCAGTACTTC CASSPGGSLFYEQYF
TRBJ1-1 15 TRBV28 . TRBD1 TGTGCCAGCAGTCTGCCCCAGGGGGCAGGGACTGAAGCTTTCTTT CASSLPQGAGTEAFF
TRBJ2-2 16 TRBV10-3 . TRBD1 TGTGCCATCAGTGAGTCGAGTGACAGGGTCACCGGGGAGCTGTTTTTT CAISESSDRVTGELFF
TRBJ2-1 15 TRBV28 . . TGTGCCAGCATCCCAGGGACCGGCTCCTACAATGAGCAGTTCTTC CASIPGTGSYNEQFF
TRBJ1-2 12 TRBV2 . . TGTGCCAGCAGTAGCGGAATCTATGGCTACACCTTC CASSSGIYGYTF
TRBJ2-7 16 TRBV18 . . TGTGCCAGCTCACCTCCCGGATCGGGAAGGGTCTACGAGCAGTACTTC CASSPPGSGRVYEQYF
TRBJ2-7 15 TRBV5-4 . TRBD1 TGTGCCAGCAGCCCCACCCTAGGACAGGCCTACGAGCAGTACTTC CASSPTLGQAYEQYF
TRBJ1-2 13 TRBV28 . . TGTGCCAGCAGTTCCGGCCTTAACTATGGCTACACCTTC CASSSGLNYGYTF